This TCR beta chain was sequenced for a study of blood T cell repertoires in COVID-19. Overall study: The origin of the acute and convalescent COVID-19 samples was the United States, Italy and Spain. In each case, the material was cDNA or gDNA derived from T cells, B-cell-depleted T cells, or PBMCs.

Authors' data handling: Counts of nucleated cells, estimated from reference gene primer amplification, were obtained. Generated by immunoSEQ multiplex PCR, the TCRdb table keeps only in-frame clones and is missing some. V and J calls and clone size are as listed in that table; D and trimming were resolved from the DNA. This repertoire shows around 120,000 clones, approximately 87% found once; its top ten account for about 7.3%. This clone showed up just once. This CDR3 is 14 amino acids long. The V end was cut by 3 bases, the J end by 0 bases, with 9 bases between. The V gene's germline CDR1 is KGHSH and CDR2 LQKENI.

The TCR was taken from a man between 50 and 59 years old with acute or convalescent COVID-19. V gene TRBV18 combines with J gene TRBJ2-7; weak D call: TRBD2 (6 bases). The sequenced material came from peripheral blood. Written as DNA, the CDR3 is TGTGCCAGCTCACCTGGGACTCACTCCTACGAGCAGTACTTC. It is translated as CASSPGTHSYEQYF. Full variable domain (outside the CDR3, taken from reference TRBV18 and TRBJ2-7): NAGVMQNPRHLVRRRGQEARLRCSPMKGHSHVYWYRQLPEEGLKFMVYLQKENIIDESGMPKERFSAEFPKEGPSILRIQQVVRGDSAAYFCASSPGTHSYEQYFGPGTRLTVT.